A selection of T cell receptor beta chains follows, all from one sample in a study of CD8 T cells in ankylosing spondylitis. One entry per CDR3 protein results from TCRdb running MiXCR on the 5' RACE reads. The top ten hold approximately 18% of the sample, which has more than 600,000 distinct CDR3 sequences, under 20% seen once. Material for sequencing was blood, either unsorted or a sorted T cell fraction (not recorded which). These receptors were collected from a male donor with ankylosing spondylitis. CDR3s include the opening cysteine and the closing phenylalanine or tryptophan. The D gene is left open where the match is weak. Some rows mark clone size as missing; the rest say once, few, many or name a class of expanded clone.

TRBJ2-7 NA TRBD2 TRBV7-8 TGTGCCAGCACTCAGGGACTAGCGGGAGCCCGCGGGCAGTACTTC CASTQGLAGARGQYF
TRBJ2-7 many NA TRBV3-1 TGTGCCAGCAGGCAGGGGCCTCCCTCCTACGAGCAGTACTTC CASRQGPPSYEQYF
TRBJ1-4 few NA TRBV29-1 TGCAGCGTTGAAGGGGGCGCCCGTAATGAAAAACTGTTTTTT CSVEGGARNEKLFF
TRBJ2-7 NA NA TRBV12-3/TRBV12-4 TGTGCCAGCAGAACGGGACACGCCTACGAGCAGTACTTC CASRTGHAYEQYF
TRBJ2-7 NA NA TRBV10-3 TGTGCCATCGGACCGAGGAGCTCCTACGAGCAGTACTTC CAIGPRSSYEQYF
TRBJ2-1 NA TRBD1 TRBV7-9 TGTGCCAGCAGCTTAGAGGACAGGGGTTTTGATGAGCAGTTCTTC CASSLEDRGFDEQFF
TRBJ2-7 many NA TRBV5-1 TGCGCCAGCAGCTTGGCCGCAGGGAACTCCTACGAGCAGTACTTC CASSLAAGNSYEQYF
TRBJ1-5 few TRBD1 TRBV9 TGTGCCAGCAGCCCAACAGGGGCGGGGAGCAATCAGCCCCAGCATTTT CASSPTGAGSNQPQHF
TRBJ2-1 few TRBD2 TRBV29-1 TGCAGCGCCGACGGACTAGCGGACTACAATGAGCAGTTCTTC CSADGLADYNEQFF
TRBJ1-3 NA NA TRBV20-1 TGCAGTGCTAGAGAGGGCCCGTCCTCTGGAAACACCATATATTTT CSAREGPSSGNTIYF
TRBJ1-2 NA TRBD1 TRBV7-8 TGTGCCAGCAGAACCGGGACAGGGCTATATGGCTACACCTTC CASRTGTGLYGYTF
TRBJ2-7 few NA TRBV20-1 TGCAGTGCTAGAGATCGTGCCACGGTCCACTTTGGCGAGCAGTACTTC CSARDRATVHFGEQYF
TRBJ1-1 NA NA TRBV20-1 TGCAGTGCCCCCAGTAGGATGAACACTGAAGCTTTCTTT CSAPSRMNTEAFF
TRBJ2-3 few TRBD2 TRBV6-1 TGTGCCAGCAAGACTAGCGGGAGTACAGATACGCAGTATTTT CASKTSGSTDTQYF
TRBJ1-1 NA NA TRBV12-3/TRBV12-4 TGTGCCAGCATCCCATTCGGGAACACTGAAGCTTTCTTT CASIPFGNTEAFF
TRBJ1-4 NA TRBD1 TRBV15 TGTGCCACCACCCGACAGGGGAATGAAAAACTGTTTTTT CATTRQGNEKLFF
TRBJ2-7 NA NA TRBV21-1 TGTGCCAGCAGCGACCCGGCGGAAAGATACGAGCAGTACTTC CASSDPAERYEQYF
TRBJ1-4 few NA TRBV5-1 TGCGCCAGCAGCTTGGAGACAGACAAACTGTTTTTT CASSLETDKLFF
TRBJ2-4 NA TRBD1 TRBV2 TGTGCCAGCCACCTGGGGACAGGCCAAAACATTCAGTACTTC CASHLGTGQNIQYF
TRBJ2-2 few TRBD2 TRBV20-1 TGCAGTGCTAGAGATCTGCTAGCGGCCACCGGGGAGCTGTTTTTT CSARDLLAATGELFF
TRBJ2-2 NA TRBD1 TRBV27 TGTGCCAGCAGTTTAAAGCAGGGGGTAGACACCGGGGAGCTGTTTTTT CASSLKQGVDTGELFF
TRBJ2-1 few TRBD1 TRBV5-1 TGCGCCAGCAGCCTCGGACAGGGGGCGGGTGAGCAGTTCTTC CASSLGQGAGEQFF
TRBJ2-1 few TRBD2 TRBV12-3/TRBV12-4 TGTGCCAGCAGTTTCGGACTAGCGGGAGGGAGCTCCTACAATGAGCAGTTCTTC CASSFGLAGGSSYNEQFF
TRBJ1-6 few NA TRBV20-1 TGCAGTGCTAGCGACACACTCCTGGGCCATAATTCACCCCTCCACTTT CSASDTLLGHNSPLHF
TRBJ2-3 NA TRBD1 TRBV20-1 TGCAGTGCTAGAAAGGGACAGGGGTCAGATACGCAGTATTTT CSARKGQGSDTQYF
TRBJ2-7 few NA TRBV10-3 TGTGCCATCAGTGAGGAAAGCGTTGGTCATCCGGACGAGCAGTACTTC CAISEESVGHPDEQYF
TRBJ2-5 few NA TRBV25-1 TGTGCCAGCAGTGCCACCGGGTTCCGGGAGACCCAGTACTTC CASSATGFRETQYF
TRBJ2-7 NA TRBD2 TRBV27 TGTGCCAGCAGATCCGGGGGGGCGACGGTCTACGAGCAGTACTTC CASRSGGATVYEQYF
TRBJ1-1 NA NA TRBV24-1 TGTGCCACCAGTGATCCCTGGGCCCCTTTGGGCGCTTTCTTT CATSDPWAPLGAFF
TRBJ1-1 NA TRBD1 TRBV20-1 TGCAGTGCTTTTCGACAGGGGAGGGCTGAAGCTTTCTTT CSAFRQGRAEAFF
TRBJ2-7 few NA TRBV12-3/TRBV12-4 TGTGCCAGCAGTGCCCCGCAGGGCTGGGGCGAGCAGTACTTC CASSAPQGWGEQYF
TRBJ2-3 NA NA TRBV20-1 TGCAGTGCTAGAGATACTACAGATACGCAGTATTTT CSARDTTDTQYF
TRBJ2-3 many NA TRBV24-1 TGTGCCACGGGAACAGGGTTCACAGATACGCAGTATTTT CATGTGFTDTQYF
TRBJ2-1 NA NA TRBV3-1 TGTGCCAGCAGCCAATGGGCCTCATCCTACAATGAGCAGTTCTTC CASSQWASSYNEQFF
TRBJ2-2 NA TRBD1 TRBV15 TGTGCCACCAGTCGCAAGGCAGGACAGGGGGCTGTGGGGGAGCTGTTTTTT CATSRKAGQGAVGELFF
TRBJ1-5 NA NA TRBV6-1 TGTGCCAGCAGTGGGGGCAGCCCTTGGGAACCCCAGCATTTT CASSGGSPWEPQHF
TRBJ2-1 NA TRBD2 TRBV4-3 TGCGCCAGCAGCCGTTCTGGACTAGCGGGAGGGCCGGGGGAGAATGAGCAGTTCTTC CASSRSGLAGGPGENEQFF
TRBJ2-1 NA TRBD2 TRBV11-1 TGTGCCAGCAGCTCCGGGACTAGCGGGAACAAACTCTACAATGAGCAGTTCTTC CASSSGTSGNKLYNEQFF
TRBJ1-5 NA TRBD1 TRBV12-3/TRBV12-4 TGTGCCAGCAGTTTTTCGGCAGGGGGTTCGGGCAATCAGCCCCAGCATTTT CASSFSAGGSGNQPQHF
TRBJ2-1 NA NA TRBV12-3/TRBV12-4 TGTGCCAGCAGCCCTAGAGGGAGTAAGCAGTTCTTC CASSPRGSKQFF
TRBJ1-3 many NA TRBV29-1 TGCAGCGTTGAATTCGGGGACACCATATATTTT CSVEFGDTIYF
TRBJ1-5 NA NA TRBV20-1 TGCAGTGCTACGGGACCCAGTGGGACAAGCAATCAGCCCCAGCATTTT CSATGPSGTSNQPQHF
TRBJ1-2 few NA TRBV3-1 TGTGCCAGCAGCCAAGATGGGGGCCCCGGCAGCTACACCTTC CASSQDGGPGSYTF
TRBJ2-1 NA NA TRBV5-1 TGCGCCAGCAGACCGGGTTTCTACAATGAGCAGTTCTTC CASRPGFYNEQFF
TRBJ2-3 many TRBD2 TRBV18 TGTGCCAGCTCACCGGGGACTAGCGGGAGAAGGTCGGATACGCAGTATTTT CASSPGTSGRRSDTQYF
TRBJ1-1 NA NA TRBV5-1 TGCGCCAGCAGCTTGGACGGGGGGCAGTACACTGAAGCTTTCTTT CASSLDGGQYTEAFF
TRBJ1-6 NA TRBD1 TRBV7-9 TGTGCCAGCAGCCACCAGGGGACAGGGGATTCACCCCTCCACTTT CASSHQGTGDSPLHF
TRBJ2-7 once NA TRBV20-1 TGCAGTGCTGGAGGGGGGTACTACGAGCAGTACTTC CSAGGGYYEQYF
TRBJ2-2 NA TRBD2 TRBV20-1 TGCAGTGCTAGAGGCGGACTAGCAGCGAACACCGGGGAGCTGTTTTTT CSARGGLAANTGELFF
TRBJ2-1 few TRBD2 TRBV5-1 TGCGCCAGCAGCTACACGGGGGGGCTTTGGGATGAGCAGTTCTTC CASSYTGGLWDEQFF
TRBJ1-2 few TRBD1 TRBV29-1 TGCAGCGCCAGACAGGGCTACTATGGCTACACCTTC CSARQGYYGYTF
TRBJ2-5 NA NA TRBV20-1 TGCAGTGCTAGAGATCCCCAGCCGTACCAAGAGACCCAGTACTTC CSARDPQPYQETQYF
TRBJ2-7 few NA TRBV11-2 TGTGCCAGCAGCATCGGGAACCTTAACGAGCAGTACTTC CASSIGNLNEQYF